One and the same sample provided the 28 T cell receptor beta chains below, sequenced in a study of immune heterogeneity within non-small cell lung tumors. Bulk tumor gDNA, roughly 600 ng per sample, served as the TCR template. Surgical sampling yielded several biopsies per primary tumor (spaced far apart). Surgery that was curative in intent was performed on patients with untreated, newly diagnosed non-small cell lung cancer. TCR beta CDR3 was amplified by multiplex PCR, first round approximately 10 cycles, 32 V and 13 J primers. Using its own MiXCR run on the multiplex PCR reads, TCRdb lists one record per CDR3 protein. Here the sample spans some 30,000 distinct CDR3 sequences, under 35% being singletons. Sequenced material: lung tumor tissue. These receptors were obtained from a man in his forties or fifties with non-small cell lung cancer.

This clonotype has ten or more counts. The chain couples TRBV12-3 or TRBV12-4 to TRBJ2-1, with 9 positions matching TRBD2. The CDR3 length is 15 residues. V was pared by 6 bases and J by 3 bases, with 6 bases of the junction left unmatched. The CDR3 reads CASSPKAGGYNEQFF. The CDR3 DNA is TGTGCCAGCAGCCCTAAAGCGGGAGGCTACAATGAGCAGTTCTTC.

This clonotype was observed many times. The CDR3 protein is CASILRTGEATEAFF. In DNA form, the CDR3 reads TGTGCCAGCATCCTAAGGACAGGGGAAGCAACTGAAGCTTTCTTT. This chain links TRBV27 with TRBJ1-1; 9 bases map to TRBD1. V shed 7 bases and J 5 bases; nucleotides not matched to a gene: 11. Germline V gives CDR1 MNHEY, CDR2 SMNVEV (reference sequence). The CDR3 runs to 15 residues.

Written as DNA, the CDR3 is TGTGCCAGCAGCTTCTGGACTAGCAGCTACAATGAGCAGTTCTTC. Residues: CASSFWTSSYNEQFF. The chain employs TRBV11-2 and TRBJ2-1, with 8 bases identical to TRBD2. V dropped 3 bases and J dropped 3; count of bases not matched to a gene: 4. The CDR3 spans 15 residues. Germline-derived CDR1 and CDR2 are SGHAT and FQNNGV.

The rearrangement joins TRBV20-1 to TRBJ2-1, with 9 nucleotides matching TRBD2. Per the germline V gene, CDR1 is DFQATT and CDR2 is SNEGSKA (reference sequence). V was pared by 2 bases and J by 8 bases, with 10 bases of the junction left unmatched. The CDR3 is 15 amino acids. The CDR3 region has the DNA TGCAGTGCTAGACCGATTAGCGGGAGTTGGGATGAGCAGTTCTTC. Amino acids: CSARPISGSWDEQFF.

As to this clonotype: This may arise from a read error, as a much more abundant clone is one base away. The chain has TRBV6-2 or TRBV6-3 and TRBJ1-1; D call uncertain. The CDR3 loop spans 14 amino acids. CDR1 and CDR2 (germline): MNHEY, SVGEGT. The CDR3: CASSYAFLNTESFF. The CDR3, as DNA: TGTGCCAGCAGTTACGCGTTCCTGAACACTGAATCTTTCTTT.

With regard to this clonotype: A much larger clone is a single base away; this may be a read error. J is TRBJ1-2 and V is TRBV27; no firm D call. Germline V gene data show CDR1 as MNHEY and CDR2 as SMNVEV (reference sequence). The V and J ends lost 5 bases and 9 bases respectively, with 19 bases between them. The CDR3 loop spans 14 amino acids. Here the CDR3 DNA reads TGTGCCAGCAGTCCCGACGGAGCCATCTTTCGCTACACCTTC. Translated, it gives CASSPDGAIFRYTF.

This clonotype appeared many times. The genes are TRBV12-3 or TRBV12-4 and TRBJ2-7, with D perhaps matching TRBD2 (5 bases). The germline V and J ends were trimmed by 6 bases and 7 bases, with 19 bases remaining between them. This CDR3 contains 14 residues. The CDR3 DNA sequence: TGTGCCAGCAGCTCCCTCGGCGGGTGGGAAGAGCAGTACTTC. Translated, it gives CASSSLGGWEEQYF.

The chain uses TRBV5-5 and TRBJ1-4; tentatively, D is TRBD1 (6 bases). In germline, CDR1 is SGHKS, CDR2 YYEKEE (reference sequence). The length of the CDR3 is 15 residues. V lost 4 bases and J lost 0, with 10 bases in between. The CDR3 DNA follows: TGTGCCAGCAGCCTTCGACAGGCAACTAATGAAAAACTGTTTTTT. Translated, it gives CASSLRQATNEKLFF.

This clonotype was picked up many times. The chain uses TRBV5-1 and TRBJ1-3; possibly TRBD1 for D (6 bases). The CDR3 covers 15 residues. Trimming removed 0 bases at V and 4 bases at J, with 11 bases between. CDR1 is SGHRS and CDR2 is YFSETQ in the germline V gene. The CDR3 sequence is CASSLDRAEGNTIYF. The CDR3 DNA reads as TGCGCCAGCAGCTTGGACAGGGCGGAAGGAAACACCATATATTTT. Variable domain in full (rest from reference TRBV5-1 and TRBJ1-3): KAGVTQTPRYLIKTRGQQVTLSCSPISGHRSVSWYQQTPGQGLQFLFEYFSETQRNKGNFPGRFSGRQFSNSRSEMNVSTLELGDSALYLCASSLDRAEGNTIYFGEGSWLTVV.

This clonotype has at least ten counts. V usage is TRBV15 and J usage is TRBJ1-5; D call uncertain. The CDR3 extends over 16 amino acids. CDR1 is LNHNV, CDR2 YYDKDF, per germline (reference sequence). V lost 0 bases and J 2 bases, leaving 11 bases between the germline ends. CDR3 bases: TGTGCCACCAGCAGAGATATTTCGGCGGGCAATCAGCCCCAGCATTTT. Protein sequence: CATSRDISAGNQPQHF.

This clonotype was seen many times. The chain is built from TRBV4-2 and TRBJ2-5, with TRBD2 matching over 7 bases. The CDR3 is 15 amino acids. Germline CDR1 is LGHNA and CDR2 is YNFKEQ. With V trimmed by 4 bases and J by 2 bases, 7 bases remained unmatched. This CDR3 reads CASSPKRDSQETQYF. In DNA, the CDR3 is TGTGCCAGCAGCCCAAAGCGGGATAGTCAAGAGACCCAGTACTTC.

This clonotype was picked up a small number of times. This chain links TRBV3-1 with TRBJ2-1, with D tentatively TRBD1 (7 bases). This CDR3 is built from 14 residues. V was shortened by 2 bases and J by 3 bases, with 8 bases between the two germline ends. Germline CDR1 LGHDT, CDR2 YNNKEL (reference sequence). The CDR3 DNA reads as TGTGCCAGCAGCCAACAGGGGGGCTACAATGAGCAGTTCTTC. This encodes CASSQQGGYNEQFF.

This chain joins TRBV20-1 and TRBJ2-2, with D hard to call. V lost 0 bases and J 7 bases, leaving 21 bases between the germline ends. The germline gives CDR1 DFQATT, CDR2 SNEGSKA (reference sequence). The CDR3 totals 17 residues. CDR3 residues: CSARDVTPRRNGGELFF. The CDR3 DNA is TGCAGTGCTAGAGACGTGACGCCACGTCGGAACGGCGGGGAGCTGTTTTTT.

This clonotype was recorded at least ten times. The chain links TRBV2 to TRBJ2-7; D unclear. In germline, CDR1 is SNHLY, CDR2 FYNNEI. Deletions cut 6 bases from V and 3 bases from J, with 15 bases between. This CDR3 is built from 14 residues. The CDR3 region is CASSSGRVNYEQYF. CDR3 nucleotides: TGTGCCAGCAGCTCCGGTAGGGTAAACTACGAGCAGTACTTC. Filled out from reference TRBV2 and TRBJ2-7, the complete variable domain reads EPEVTQTPSHQVTQMGQEVILRCVPISNHLYFYWYRQILGQKVEFLVSFYNNEISEKSEIFDDQFSVERPDGSNFTLKIRSTKLEDSAMYFCASSSGRVNYEQYFGPGTRLTVT.

At least ten counts were recorded for this clonotype. This chain uses TRBV7-2 with TRBJ2-1, with no clear D. The CDR3 has 12 amino acids. The germline CDR1 and CDR2 sequences are SGHTA and FQGNSA. V was shortened by 3 bases and J by 5 bases, with 5 bases between the two germline ends. The CDR3 coding sequence is TGTGCCAGCAGCTTTACTGACAATGAGCAGTTCTTC. Its translation: CASSFTDNEQFF.

This sequence joins TRBV24-1 and TRBJ2-3; D unclear. CDR3 length: 13 amino acids. V was clipped by 5 bases and J by 0 bases, with 5 bases between them. Per germline, CDR1 KGHDR and CDR2 SFDVKD. CDR3 DNA sequence: TGTGCCACCAGTGGTGGGAGCACAGATACGCAGTATTTT. Residues: CATSGGSTDTQYF.

Details on this clonotype: At one end the junction does not follow the germline gene, possibly because of a read error. This chain links TRBV9 with TRBJ1-6; 11 bases align to TRBD1. The CDR3 runs to 15 residues. Germline CDR1 and CDR2: SGDLS and YYNGEE. The DNA of the CDR3 is TGTGCCAGCAGCATGCGGGACAGGGGGAATTCACCCCCCCACTTT. Its translation: CASSMRDRGNSPPHF.

In this sample, this clonotype turned up many times. This chain connects TRBV11-3 to TRBJ2-7; TRBD1 aligns across 10 bases. Germline lookup yields CDR1 SGHNT and CDR2 YENEEA. CDR3 length: 14 residues. The V and J ends lost 5 bases and 10 bases, in that order; junction bases with no gene match: 11. CDR3 coding DNA: TGTGCCAGCAGCCTCCGGGACAGGGGTTCTATTCAGTACTTC. This gives the protein CASSLRDRGSIQYF.

Concerning this clonotype: Since a much larger clone is just one base distant, this may be a read error. The rearrangement links TRBV5-1 to TRBJ2-5; D call uncertain. The length of the CDR3 is 15 residues. V gave up 0 bases and J gave up 4 bases, with 13 bases separating them. Germline values: CDR1 SGHRS, CDR2 YFSETQ. The CDR3 reads CASSLAGWGRETQYF. CDR3 DNA: TGCGCCAGCAGCTTGGCCGGGTGGGGTAGAGAGACCCAGTACTTC.

This clonotype was seen at least ten times. The CDR3, as DNA: TGCGCCAGCAGCTTGGACAGGGCTCGCGATACGCAGTATTTT. It is translated as CASSLDRARDTQYF. This sequence joins TRBV5-1 and TRBJ2-3, with D maybe TRBD1 (6 bases). CDR3 length: 14 residues. CDR1 and CDR2 from the germline V gene are SGHRS and YFSETQ. The V and J ends lost 0 bases and 6 bases respectively, with 11 bases between them.

At least ten counts were recorded for this clonotype. The gene calls are TRBV18 and TRBJ1-5; tentative D call: TRBD1 (5 bases). The germline V and J ends were trimmed by 3 bases and 7 bases, with 13 bases remaining between them. CDR3 size: 14 residues. Germline CDR1 reads KGHSH; CDR2 reads LQKENI. CDR3 protein: CASSPWAGRQPQHF. DNA of the CDR3: TGTGCCAGCTCACCTTGGGCAGGGAGACAGCCCCAGCATTTT.

Within the sample, this clonotype is medium-sized. The rearrangement uses TRBV19 and TRBJ2-3; no firm D call. Germline V CDR1 and CDR2: LNHDA, SQIVND (reference sequence). CDR3 length: 12 amino acids. Trimming left V 7 bases short and J 0 bases short, with 5 bases between. CDR3 in amino acids: CASKQSTDTQYF. The CDR3 DNA sequence: TGTGCCAGTAAACAGAGCACAGATACGCAGTATTTT. The full variable domain, its missing parts supplied by reference TRBV19 and TRBJ2-3, is DGGITQSPKYLFRKEGQNVTLSCEQNLNHDAMYWYRQDPGQGLRLIYYSQIVNDFQKGDIAEGYSVSREKKESFPLTVTSAQKNPTAFYLCASKQSTDTQYFGPGTRLTVL.

In the case of this clonotype: A much larger clone differs by one base, so this may be a read error. This chain links TRBV2 with TRBJ1-2; D is unclear. Germline values: CDR1 SNHLY, CDR2 FYNNEI. This CDR3 region has 14 residues. This CDR3 is CASSARRGGYSYTF. In DNA form, the CDR3 reads TGTGCCAGCAGTGCCCGGAGAGGCGGCTATAGCTACACCTTC.

This clonotype came up many times. CDR3 sequence reads: CASRARGTTYNEQFF. The CDR3 nucleotides read TGTGCCAGCAGGGCGAGAGGGACCACCTACAATGAGCAGTTCTTC. The rearrangement uses TRBV6-1 and TRBJ2-1, with D possibly called TRBD1 or TRBD2 (5 bases each). Germline V gene lookup returns CDR1 MNHNS and CDR2 SASEGT. Deletions cut 6 bases from V and 2 bases from J, with 14 bases between. The CDR3 extends over 15 amino acids.

This clonotype was detected many times. The J gene is TRBJ1-2, the V gene TRBV20-1; tentative D call: TRBD1 (6 bases). Germline CDR1 reads DFQATT; CDR2 reads SNEGSKA (reference sequence). V gave up 3 bases and J gave up 4 bases, with 21 bases separating them. The length of the CDR3 is 16 residues. The CDR3 DNA sequence: TGCAGTGCTAGCGTCTACAGGGAGGCGTATTCCTATGGCTACACCTTC. This encodes CSASVYREAYSYGYTF.

This clonotype was observed a handful of times. The rearrangement uses TRBV6-2 or TRBV6-3 and TRBJ2-5, with 10 positions matching TRBD1. V shed 0 bases and J 4 bases; nucleotides not matched to a gene: 5. This CDR3 is built from 16 residues. Germline CDR1 and CDR2: MNHEY and SVGEGT. The CDR3, as DNA: TGTGCCAGCAGTTACTCTTCGGACAGGGGGAGAGAGACCCAGTACTTC. This codes for CASSYSSDRGRETQYF.

The CDR3 region is CSARDQYTIYF. The CDR3 DNA reads as TGCAGTGCTAGAGATCAATACACCATATATTTT. The chain joins TRBV20-1 to TRBJ1-3; D gene uncertain. The ends were cut back, 0 bases at V and 8 bases at J, with 5 bases in the middle. The CDR3 sequence is 11 residues long. Germline lookup yields CDR1 DFQATT and CDR2 SNEGSKA (reference sequence).

Ten or more counts support this clonotype. The V gene is TRBV20-1, the J gene TRBJ1-5; possible D gene TRBD1, 6 bases. Germline assignment: CDR1 DFQATT and CDR2 SNEGSKA (reference sequence). The V end lost 1 base, the J end lost 3 bases, and 13 bases lay between the germline ends. The CDR3 runs 15 residues. CDR3 amino acids: CSARVSGQTNQPQHF. The DNA for the CDR3 is TGCAGTGCTAGAGTATCCGGACAGACCAATCAGCCCCAGCATTTT.